This T cell receptor beta chain was sequenced in a study of CD8+ T cells in alopecia areata. Regarding the study as a whole: Lesional scalp, especially alopecia totalis/universalis, showed higher clonality than normal scalp.

This clone appeared a few times. Its antigen remains unknown. Treatment of the sample: oral pan-JAK inhibitor, 5-10 mg twice daily. Germline trimming cut 5 bases from V and 3 bases from J; bases unmatched to any gene: 7. This CDR3 comprises 13 residues. Germline V gene lookup returns CDR1 SQVTM and CDR2 ANQGSEA. Following RNA extraction, reverse transcription yielded cDNA that acted as the sequencing template. Using immunoSEQ multiplex PCR, the repertoire was profiled, and TCRdb retains in-frame clones only, with some absent. Here the sample spans around 200,000 clones, 58% being singletons. This sequence joins TRBV29-1 and TRBJ2-7; 7 nucleotides line up with TRBD1. This TCR came from a human donor with alopecia areata. Here the sequenced sample was CD8+ T cells sorted from blood, taken at week 24, from a patient treated with tofacitinib. The CDR3 nucleotides read TGCAGCGTTCACGAGGGGGCTGGCTACGAGCAGTACTTC. It is translated as CSVHEGAGYEQYF.